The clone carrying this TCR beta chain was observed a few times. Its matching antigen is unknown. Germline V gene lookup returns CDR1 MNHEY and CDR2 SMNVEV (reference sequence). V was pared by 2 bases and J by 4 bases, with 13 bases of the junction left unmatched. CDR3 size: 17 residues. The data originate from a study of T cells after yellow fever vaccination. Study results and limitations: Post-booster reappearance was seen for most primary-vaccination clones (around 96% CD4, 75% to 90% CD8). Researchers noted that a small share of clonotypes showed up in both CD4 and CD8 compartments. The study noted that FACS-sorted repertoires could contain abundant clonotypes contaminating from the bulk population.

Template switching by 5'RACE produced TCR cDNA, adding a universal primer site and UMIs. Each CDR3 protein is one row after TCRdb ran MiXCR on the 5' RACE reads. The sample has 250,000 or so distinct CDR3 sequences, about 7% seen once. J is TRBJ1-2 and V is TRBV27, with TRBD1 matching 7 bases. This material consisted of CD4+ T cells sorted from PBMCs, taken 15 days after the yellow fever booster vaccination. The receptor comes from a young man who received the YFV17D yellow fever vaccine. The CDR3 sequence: CASSLTPGQVSVYGYTF. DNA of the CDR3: TGTGCCAGCAGTTTAACCCCAGGACAGGTTTCGGTCTATGGCTACACCTTC.